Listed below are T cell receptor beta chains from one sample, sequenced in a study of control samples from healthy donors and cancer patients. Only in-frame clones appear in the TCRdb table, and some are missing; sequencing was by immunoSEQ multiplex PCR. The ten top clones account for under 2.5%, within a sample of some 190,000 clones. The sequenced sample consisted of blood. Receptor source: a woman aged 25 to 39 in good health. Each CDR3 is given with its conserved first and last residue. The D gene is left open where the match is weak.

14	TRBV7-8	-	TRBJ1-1	CASSDGLLDTEAFF	TGTGCCAGCAGCGACGGCCTATTGGACACTGAAGCTTTCTTT
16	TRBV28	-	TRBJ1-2	CASSLWRGTLGLTDTF	TGTGCCAGCAGTTTATGGCGGGGGACCCTCGGTTTGACGGACACCTTC
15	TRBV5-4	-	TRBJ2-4	CASSLVGGTKNIQYF	TGTGCCAGCAGCTTAGTCGGGGGAACCAAAAACATTCAGTACTTC
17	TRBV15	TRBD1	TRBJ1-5	CATSEQGSGYSNQPQHF	TGTGCCACCAGCGAACAGGGGTCGGGATATAGCAATCAGCCCCAGCATTTT
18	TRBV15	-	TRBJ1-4	CATSPTGTLQLRNEKLFF	TGTGCCACCAGCCCCACCGGCACTCTACAACTACGGAATGAAAAACTGTTTTTT
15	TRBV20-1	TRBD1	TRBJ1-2	CSASGGQATNYGYTF	TGCAGTGCTAGTGGGGGACAGGCGACTAACTATGGCTACACCTTC
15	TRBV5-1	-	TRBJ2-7	CASSLYSEYSYEQYF	TGCGCCAGCAGCTTGTACTCAGAATACTCCTACGAGCAGTACTTC
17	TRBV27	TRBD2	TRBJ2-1	CASKRTSGGPRYNEQFF	TGTGCCAGCAAAAGGACTAGCGGGGGGCCAAGATACAATGAGCAGTTCTTC
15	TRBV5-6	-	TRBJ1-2	CASSLIGGSSYGYTF	TGTGCCAGCAGCTTGATTGGGGGGTCTTCCTATGGCTACACCTTC
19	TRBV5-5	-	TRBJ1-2	CASSLGLRASSPAPYGYTF	TGTGCCAGCAGCTTGGGCCTTCGGGCCTCTTCGCCAGCCCCATATGGCTACACCTTC
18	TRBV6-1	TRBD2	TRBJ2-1	CASSEFLLAGAVDNEQFF	TGTGCCAGCAGTGAATTTCTACTAGCGGGGGCAGTAGACAATGAGCAGTTCTTC
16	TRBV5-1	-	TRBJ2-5	CASSLAIGPTQETQYF	TGCGCCAGCAGCTTGGCCATCGGACCAACTCAAGAGACCCAGTACTTC
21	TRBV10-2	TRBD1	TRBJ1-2	CASLIRDSKTPPVFSPEGYTF	TGCGCCAGCCTGATAAGGGACAGTAAGACTCCCCCGGTCTTCTCCCCGGAGGGCTACACCTTC
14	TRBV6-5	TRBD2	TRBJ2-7	CASTSGRDSYEQYF	TGTGCCAGCACCTCCGGGAGGGACTCCTACGAGCAGTACTTC
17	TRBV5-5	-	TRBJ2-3	CASRGRAWGAPTDTQYF	TGTGCCAGCAGGGGGAGAGCGTGGGGGGCCCCCACAGATACGCAGTATTTT
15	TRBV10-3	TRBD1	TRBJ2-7	CAISEGTGGSYEQYF	TGTGCCATCAGTGAAGGGACAGGGGGGTCCTACGAGCAGTACTTC